The T cell receptor beta chain described here comes from a study of blood T cell repertoires in COVID-19. Study as a whole: Sources were T cells, B-cell-depleted T cells, or PBMCs; the material itself was cDNA or gDNA.

Clones were read by immunoSEQ multiplex PCR, and TCRdb kept only the in-frame ones, dropping some. The sample includes some 300,000 clones, around 88% of them seen just once. Germline V gene data show CDR1 as SGHRS and CDR2 as YFSETQ. This CDR3 is built from 15 residues. Trimming stripped 0 bases from V and 2 bases from J, with 10 bases between. Sequenced: peripheral blood. This sequence was found in a woman in her thirties who had recovered from COVID-19. The rearrangement joins TRBV5-1 to TRBJ2-3; D is perhaps TRBD2 (6 bases). CDR3 nucleotides: TGCGCCAGCAGCTTGGCCGGGGGTTTCACAGATACGCAGTATTTT. Translation: CASSLAGGFTDTQYF.